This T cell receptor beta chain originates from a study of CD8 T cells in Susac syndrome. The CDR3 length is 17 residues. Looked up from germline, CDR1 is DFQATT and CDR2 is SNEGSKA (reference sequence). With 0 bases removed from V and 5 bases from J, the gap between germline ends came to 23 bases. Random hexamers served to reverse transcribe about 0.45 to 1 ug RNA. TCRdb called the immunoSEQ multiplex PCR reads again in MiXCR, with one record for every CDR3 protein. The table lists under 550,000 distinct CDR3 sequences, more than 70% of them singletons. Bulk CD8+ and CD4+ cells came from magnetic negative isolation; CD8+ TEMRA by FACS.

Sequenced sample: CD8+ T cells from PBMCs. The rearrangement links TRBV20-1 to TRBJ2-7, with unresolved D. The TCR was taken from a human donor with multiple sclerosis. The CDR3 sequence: CSARDLHDIERGNEQYF. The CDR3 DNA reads TGCAGTGCTAGAGATCTACATGACATTGAGAGAGGTAACGAGCAGTACTTC.